Below are 27 T cell receptor beta chains sequenced from a single sample in a study of radiation and T cells in renal cell carcinoma. Regarding time point: blood 2 weeks post-SBRT. The treatment: 15 Gy SBRT to primary tumor, nephrectomy 4 weeks later. Measured with immunoSEQ multiplex PCR; TCRdb has only the in-frame clones, and not every one. The data hold tens of thousands of clones, with around three quarters observed a single time. The source was blood, collected from a patient whose treatment included radiotherapy and nephrectomy. All receptors come from a man between 60 and 75 years old with renal cell carcinoma.

The chain combines TRBV19 with TRBJ2-3; 14 positions agree with TRBD2. The CDR3 is 18 amino acids. CDR1 is LNHDA, CDR2 SQIVND, per germline (reference sequence). V was pared by 3 bases and J by 4 bases, with 9 bases of the junction left unmatched. CDR3 coding DNA: TGTGCCAGTAGTATGGCTTCGGGACTAGCGGGAGAGGCAGATACGCAGTATTTT. It encodes CASSMASGLAGEADTQYF.

The chain uses TRBV23-1 and TRBJ2-7; 7 bases are a match to TRBD2. TRBV23-1 is noted as an ORF with a role that remains uncertain. V lost 10 bases and J lost 1; bases outside the gene matches: 10. The CDR3 spans 14 residues. The CDR3 sequence is CATPLAEYSYEQYV. CDR3 coding DNA: TGCGCCACCCCGCTAGCGGAATATTCCTACGAGCAGTACGTC.

The chain employs TRBV19 and TRBJ1-2, with a weak D call TRBD1 (6 bases). The germline gives CDR1 LNHDA, CDR2 SQIVND (reference sequence). The V and J ends lost 6 bases and 2 bases respectively, with 22 bases between them. This CDR3 comprises 17 residues. CDR3 nucleotides: TGTGCCAGTAGACATGACCCCTCGGGGGGCGCGAACTATGGCTACACCTTC. It codes for CASRHDPSGGANYGYTF.

The chain carries TRBV7-2 and TRBJ2-7; D is perhaps TRBD1 (5 bases). The V and J ends lost 3 bases and 0 bases respectively, with 9 bases between them. The CDR3 has 14 amino acids. CDR1 and CDR2 from the germline V gene are SGHTA and FQGNSA. CDR3 sequence: CASSFWGSSYEQYF. In DNA form, the CDR3 reads TGTGCCAGCAGCTTCTGGGGCAGCTCCTACGAGCAGTACTTC.

J is TRBJ1-1 and V is TRBV7-9, with 9 bases matching TRBD1. CDR3 size: 12 residues. Germline CDR1 is SEHNR and CDR2 is FQNEAQ (reference sequence). The V segment lost 6 bases and the J segment 5 bases; nucleotides outside the gene matches: 1. CDR3 nucleotides: TGTGCCAGCAGAGGACAGGGGACTGAAGCTTTCTTT. Amino acids: CASRGQGTEAFF.

The chain joins TRBV5-6 to TRBJ2-2; weak D call: TRBD1 (6 bases). The CDR3 sequence is 16 residues long. The V gene lost 4 bases and the J gene lost 4 bases, with 17 bases spanning the gap. Germline V gene lookup returns CDR1 SGHDT and CDR2 YYEEEE. The CDR3 region is CASSAGQTRATGELFF. In DNA form, the CDR3 reads TGTGCCAGCAGCGCCGGACAGACGCGAGCCACCGGGGAGCTGTTTTTT.

The chain recombines TRBV5-1 with TRBJ2-7; 13 bases agree with TRBD2. The CDR3 runs to 17 residues. Germline CDR1 reads SGHRS; CDR2 reads YFSETQ. Unmatched junction bases numbered 6, after V lost 3 bases and J lost 0 bases. CDR3 loop: CASSSGLAGLFSYEQYF. The CDR3 DNA follows: TGCGCCAGCAGCTCGGGACTAGCGGGACTATTCTCCTACGAGCAGTACTTC.

This clone was observed a handful of times. CDR3: CAWGKLAGGGTQYF. The DNA of the CDR3 is TGTGCCTGGGGTAAACTAGCGGGGGGAGGGACCCAGTACTTC. The rearrangement uses TRBV30 and TRBJ2-5, with TRBD2 identical over 12 bases. With V trimmed by 5 bases and J by 7 bases, 8 bases remained unmatched. Germline V gene data show CDR1 as GTSNPN and CDR2 as SVGIG (reference sequence). CDR3 length equals 14 residues. The variable domain in full, completed from reference TRBV30 and TRBJ2-5, reads SQTIHQWPATLVQPVGSPLSLECTVEGTSNPNLYWYRQAAGRGLQLLFYSVGIGQISSEVPQNLSASRPQDRQFILSSKKLLLSDSGFYLCAWGKLAGGGTQYFGPGTRLLVL.

This chain connects TRBV18 to TRBJ1-1; D is uncertain. Germline V gene lookup returns CDR1 KGHSH and CDR2 LQKENI. Trimming shortened V by 2 bases and J by 4 bases, and 14 bases separated the two germline ends. The CDR3 consists of 15 residues. In nucleotides, the CDR3 is TGTGCCAGCTCACCAATAACAGTGGCGGGCACTGAAGCTTTCTTT. This encodes CASSPITVAGTEAFF.

This clone is categorized as medium-sized. The chain has TRBV7-8 and TRBJ1-5; a possible D gene is TRBD1 (5 bases). This CDR3 contains 16 residues. Trimming removed 4 bases from V and 9 bases from J, with 22 bases in between. Germline CDR1 SGHVS, CDR2 FQNEAQ. This CDR3 is CASSSANGAVIWPQHF. CDR3 in DNA: TGTGCCAGCAGCTCGGCGAACGGGGCAGTAATTTGGCCCCAGCATTTT.

This clone was detected once. The J gene is TRBJ1-5, the V gene TRBV27; D is undetermined. Germline V gene sequence: CDR1 MNHEY, CDR2 SMNVEV (reference sequence). V shed 5 bases and J shed 2 bases, with 7 bases lying between them. The CDR3 contains 13 residues. CDR3 DNA sequence: TGTGCCAGCAGTCCCAACGGCAATCAGCCCCAGCATTTT. It codes for CASSPNGNQPQHF.

This clone has only one observation. The CDR3 coding sequence is TGTGCCAGCAGTGAAGAGGGAGGGGGGGGTCACACTGAAGCTTTCTTT. Its protein product is CASSEEGGGGHTEAFF. The rearrangement links TRBV6-1 to TRBJ1-1; a possible D gene is TRBD1 (6 bases). The ends were cut back, 1 base at V and 3 bases at J, with 15 bases in the middle. The germline gives CDR1 MNHNS, CDR2 SASEGT. This CDR3 is built from 16 residues.

This clone was seen just once. This rearrangement joins TRBV7-2 to TRBJ2-5; 12 bases align to TRBD2. The CDR3 is made up of 18 amino acids. CDR1 is SGHTA, CDR2 FQGNSA, per germline. V gave up 4 bases and J gave up 0 bases; unmatched junction bases: 9. This chain's CDR3 is CASSYPSGGAYHQETQYF. In nucleotides, the CDR3 is TGTGCCAGCAGCTACCCTAGCGGGGGGGCCTATCACCAAGAGACCCAGTACTTC.

V usage is TRBV5-6 and J usage is TRBJ2-2; 8 bases match TRBD1. Germline V lookup: CDR1 SGHDT, CDR2 YYEEEE. Losses at the gene ends were 2 bases for V and 4 bases for J; bases not matched to a gene: 10. This CDR3 is 17 amino acids long. The CDR3 bases are TGTGCCAGCAGCTTTCGCAGGCAGGGGGCGGTCACCGGGGAGCTGTTTTTT. This sequence encodes CASSFRRQGAVTGELFF.

The chain has TRBV10-3 and TRBJ2-1, with 9 bases identical to TRBD2. V gave up 7 bases and J gave up 5 bases; unmatched junction bases: 3. The germline CDR1 and CDR2 sequences are ENHRY and SYGVKD. This CDR3 region has 13 residues. The CDR3 DNA follows: TGTGCCATCAAAGGACTAGCGCACAATGAGCAGTTCTTC. Translating gives CAIKGLAHNEQFF.

The rearrangement links TRBV5-1 to TRBJ2-5, with 11 bases identical to TRBD1. The V segment lost 7 bases and the J segment 1 base; nucleotides outside the gene matches: 9. Germline V CDR1 and CDR2: SGHRS, YFSETQ. This CDR3 is 16 amino acids long. This chain's CDR3 is CASDPGQGAGQETQYF. DNA for the CDR3: TGCGCCAGCGACCCCGGACAGGGGGCGGGCCAAGAGACCCAGTACTTC.

The chain couples TRBV30 to TRBJ2-3, with no clear D. From germline, CDR1 is GTSNPN and CDR2 SVGIG (reference sequence). The CDR3 runs 11 residues. The V end lost 5 bases, the J end lost 9 bases, and 12 bases lay between the germline ends. CDR3 sequence: CAWELGSTQYF. DNA for the CDR3: TGTGCCTGGGAATTGGGATCAACGCAGTATTTT. Variable domain in full (rest from reference TRBV30 and TRBJ2-3): SQTIHQWPATLVQPVGSPLSLECTVEGTSNPNLYWYRQAAGRGLQLLFYSVGIGQISSEVPQNLSASRPQDRQFILSSKKLLLSDSGFYLCAWELGSTQYFGPGTRLTVL.

The rearrangement links TRBV7-9 to TRBJ2-3, with a possible D match to TRBD2 (5 bases). V was pared by 5 bases and J by 6 bases, with 21 bases between. Germline CDR1 SEHNR, CDR2 FQNEAQ (reference sequence). The CDR3 runs to 16 residues. In DNA form, the CDR3 reads TGTGCCAGCAGCGTATTAAGGACTGGGGTCGAGGATACGCAGTATTTT. This translates into CASSVLRTGVEDTQYF.

This clone appeared many times. This sequence joins TRBV2 and TRBJ2-7; tentatively, D is TRBD2 (6 bases). CDR1 and CDR2 (germline): SNHLY, FYNNEI. There are 15 residues in the CDR3. The V end lost 4 bases, the J end lost 0 bases, and 13 bases lay between the germline ends. In DNA, the CDR3 is TGTGCCAGCAGTGGGGGTCTAGCGTACTCCTACGAGCAGTACTTC. Encoded protein: CASSGGLAYSYEQYF.

The chain carries TRBV6-5 and TRBJ2-7; D possibly corresponds to TRBD1 (5 bases). Trimming pared 6 bases from V and 7 bases from J, leaving 22 bases between. The CDR3 has 15 amino acids. The V gene's germline CDR1 is MNHEY and CDR2 SVGAGI. This chain's CDR3 is CASSLTGALMGEQYF. The CDR3 coding sequence is TGTGCCAGCAGCCTAACAGGTGCCCTGATGGGAGAGCAGTACTTC.

The chain uses TRBV2 and TRBJ2-1; 12 bases line up with TRBD2. Germline V lookup: CDR1 SNHLY, CDR2 FYNNEI. V lost 3 bases, J lost 7 bases, and 7 bases stayed unmatched. This CDR3 spans 16 amino acids. CDR3 in DNA: TGTGCCAGCAGTGAGAGGCTAGCGGGAGGGGGAAATGAGCAGTTCTTC. This sequence encodes CASSERLAGGGNEQFF.

The chain uses TRBV5-1 and TRBJ1-2; 9 bases are a match to TRBD1. V was clipped by 0 bases and J by 0 bases; unmatched bases: 9. This CDR3 contains 18 residues. The V gene's germline CDR1 is SGHRS and CDR2 YFSETQ. CDR3 nucleotides: TGCGCCAGCAGCTTGGCTCCGGGACAGGGACCCCCTAACTATGGCTACACCTTC. It specifies CASSLAPGQGPPNYGYTF.

This clone was picked up a small number of times. J is TRBJ1-5 and V is TRBV15, with a possible D match to TRBD1 (5 bases). This CDR3 comprises 15 residues. Trimming cost V 0 bases and J 6 bases, with 12 bases left between them. Germline V lookup: CDR1 LNHNV, CDR2 YYDKDF (reference sequence). The CDR3 DNA sequence: TGTGCCACCAGCAGAGATCAGGGATCTGCTCAGCCCCAGCATTTT. It translates to CATSRDQGSAQPQHF.

V is TRBV21-1 and J is TRBJ2-3. TRBV21-1 is a recognized pseudogene. CDR3 size: 14 residues. The CDR3 DNA reads TGTGCCAGCAGCAAAGTGGGGTTCACAGATACGCAGTATTTT. It specifies CASSKVGFTDTQYF.

The chain is built from TRBV9 and TRBJ2-2; D is possibly TRBD1 (5 bases). The germline V gene encodes CDR1 SGDLS and CDR2 YYNGEE. The ends were cut back, 0 bases at V and 6 bases at J, with 9 bases in the middle. The CDR3 runs 14 residues. In nucleotides, the CDR3 is TGTGCCAGCAGCGTAGGACAGAATTCCGGGGAGCTGTTTTTT. This sequence encodes CASSVGQNSGELFF.

To note about this clone: At the DNA level, this CDR3 is encoded by other sequences in the same sample as well. The rearrangement uses TRBV11-2 and TRBJ1-2; D not resolved. V was shortened by 3 bases and J by 8 bases, with 13 bases between the two germline ends. The CDR3 runs 13 residues. Looked up from germline, CDR1 is SGHAT and CDR2 is FQNNGV. CDR3 protein: CASSFGTGYGYTF. As DNA, the CDR3 is TGTGCCAGCAGCTTTGGTACGGGCTACGGCTACACCTTC.

CDR3 in DNA: TGTGCCAGCAGCTTAGGGCCTAGCGGGAGGACTACTTCCTACGAGCAGTACGTC. Protein product: CASSLGPSGRTTSYEQYV. The chain recombines TRBV7-2 with TRBJ2-7, with 11 bases that match TRBD2. Germline V gene lookup returns CDR1 SGHTA and CDR2 FQGNSA. The CDR3 consists of 18 residues. Trimming removed 1 base from V and 1 base from J; junction bases left unmatched: 9.